These 31 T cell receptor beta chains came from one sample sequenced in a study of CD8 T cells in Susac syndrome. Reverse transcription used about 0.45 to 1 ug RNA and random hexamers. Using its own MiXCR run on the immunoSEQ multiplex PCR reads, TCRdb lists one record per CDR3 protein. The sample yields under 95,000 distinct CDR3 sequences, around 93% seen once. The specimen sequenced was CD8+ T cells from PBMCs. The source is a human donor with Susac syndrome.

The chain links TRBV5-1 to TRBJ2-1; perhaps TRBD2 as D (5 bases). Germline-derived CDR1 and CDR2 are SGHRS and YFSETQ. CDR3 length: 13 residues. V was trimmed by 4 bases and J by 8 bases, leaving 13 bases between them. CDR3 DNA: TGCGCCAGCAGCCCCCCGGCGGAGGATGAGCAGTTCTTC. Translation: CASSPPAEDEQFF.

This sequence joins TRBV12-5 and TRBJ2-1, with 8 bases matching TRBD2. Germline CDR1 reads LGHNT; CDR2 reads FRNRAP. With V trimmed by 6 bases and J by 10 bases, 2 bases remained unmatched. The CDR3 is made up of 11 amino acids. The CDR3 DNA sequence: TGTGCTAGTGGACTAGCGGAGGAGCAGTTCTTC. Amino acids: CASGLAEEQFF.

The rearrangement uses TRBV5-1 and TRBJ2-1; D gene ambiguous. Between the trimmed V and J ends, which lost 4 bases and 0 bases, there was a span of 11 bases. This CDR3 region has 15 residues. Germline V gene data show CDR1 as SGHRS and CDR2 as YFSETQ. The CDR3 sequence is CASSPDPNSYNEQFF. In DNA, the CDR3 is TGCGCCAGCAGCCCGGACCCAAACTCCTACAATGAGCAGTTCTTC.

The rearrangement uses TRBV4-3 and TRBJ2-7; a weak D match, TRBD2 (5 bases). The CDR3 is 15 residues long. Trimming removed 1 base from V and 7 bases from J, with 17 bases in between. Germline V CDR1 and CDR2: LGHNA, YSLEER. In DNA form, the CDR3 reads TGCGCCAGCAGCCAAGGGTTTGGGCTAGCTGAAGAGCAGTACTTC. Protein sequence: CASSQGFGLAEEQYF.

The chain uses TRBV7-6 and TRBJ2-7; D gene ambiguous. Germline values: CDR1 SGHVS, CDR2 FNYEAQ. Trimming removed 1 base at V and 5 bases at J, with 9 bases between. The CDR3 runs 13 residues. The CDR3 region is CASSLGAVDEQYF. CDR3 DNA sequence: TGTGCCAGCAGCTTAGGGGCGGTCGACGAGCAGTACTTC.

This clonotype appeared a single time. The V and J genes are TRBV12-3 or TRBV12-4 and TRBJ2-3; 7 bases match TRBD2. After removal of 1 base from V and 4 bases from J, the junction contained 5 bases not matched to a gene. The CDR3 has 15 amino acids. The CDR3, as DNA: TGTGCCAGCAGTTTAGTGGCGGGAGCCCCAGATACGCAGTATTTT. Encoded protein: CASSLVAGAPDTQYF.

The chain joins TRBV13 to TRBJ2-5; TRBD2 aligns across 14 bases. V dropped 5 bases and J dropped 4; count of bases not matched to a gene: 12. This CDR3 region has 18 residues. Germline V gene data show CDR1 as PRHDT and CDR2 as FYEKMQ (reference sequence). CDR3 in amino acids: CASSPAGTSGRGRETQYF. In nucleotides, the CDR3 is TGTGCCAGCAGCCCGGCGGGGACTAGCGGGAGAGGGCGAGAGACCCAGTACTTC.

CDR3 DNA: TGTGCCAGCACTCCAGGGACTAGCGGGATGCACTATGTCACAGATACGCAGTATTTT. Protein product: CASTPGTSGMHYVTDTQYF. The chain joins TRBV19 to TRBJ2-3; 13 nucleotides agree with TRBD2. The CDR3 covers 19 residues. Germline-derived CDR1 and CDR2 are LNHDA and SQIVND (reference sequence). The ends lost 9 bases at V and 2 bases at J; junction bases unmatched: 17.

The chain joins TRBV3-1 to TRBJ2-5; the D is unclear. Germline V lookup: CDR1 LGHDT, CDR2 YNNKEL (reference sequence). V dropped 1 base and J dropped 0 bases, with 18 bases sitting between them. This CDR3 is 18 amino acids long. The CDR3 spells CASSQVATPTANQETQYF. CDR3 sequence (DNA): TGTGCCAGCAGCCAAGTAGCCACCCCTACAGCGAACCAAGAGACCCAGTACTTC.

The gene calls are TRBV9 and TRBJ1-1; D remains unclear. This CDR3 is 15 amino acids long. V was cut by 2 bases and J by 4 bases, with 15 bases left in between. Germline assignment: CDR1 SGDLS and CDR2 YYNGEE. This chain's CDR3 is CASSVTSESGTEAFF. CDR3 bases: TGTGCCAGCAGCGTGACCTCGGAGAGTGGCACTGAAGCTTTCTTT.

The chain links TRBV28 to TRBJ2-7; no firm D call. This CDR3 is built from 11 residues. Germline V gene sequence: CDR1 MDHEN, CDR2 SYDVKM. V was cut by 5 bases and J by 7 bases, with 9 bases left in between. In DNA, the CDR3 is TGTGCCAGCAGTCCCTCGAAAGAGCAGTACTTC. As protein: CASSPSKEQYF.

CDR3 in DNA: TGTGCCAGCAGTTTGAGGGAGCCCTACAATGAGCAGTTCTTC. As protein: CASSLREPYNEQFF. The rearrangement links TRBV12-3 or TRBV12-4 to TRBJ2-1; perhaps TRBD2 as D (5 bases). Deletions cut 3 bases from V and 2 bases from J, with 8 bases between. This CDR3 has 14 residues.

The chain combines TRBV7-9 with TRBJ2-2; TRBD1 or TRBD2 may be the D gene (6 bases each). The germline CDR1 and CDR2 sequences are SEHNR and FQNEAQ (reference sequence). There are 15 residues in the CDR3. The V end was cut by 5 bases, the J end by 6 bases, with 16 bases between. The CDR3 protein is CASSHRDLVAGELFF. CDR3 coding DNA: TGTGCCAGCAGCCACAGGGACTTGGTCGCCGGGGAGCTGTTTTTT.

The chain links TRBV7-9 to TRBJ2-4; D is perhaps TRBD1 (6 bases). V shed 5 bases and J shed 8 bases, with 10 bases lying between them. CDR3 size: 12 residues. The V gene's germline CDR1 is SEHNR and CDR2 FQNEAQ (reference sequence). The CDR3, as DNA: TGTGCCAGCAGCACCCGACAGGACATTCAGTACTTC. Protein: CASSTRQDIQYF.

V gene TRBV27 combines with J gene TRBJ2-7; 10 nucleotides align to TRBD1. Germline values: CDR1 MNHEY, CDR2 SMNVEV (reference sequence). Losses at the gene ends were 8 bases for V and 7 bases for J; bases not matched to a gene: 11. The CDR3 runs to 14 residues. The CDR3 bases are TGTGCCAGCTCAGCTTGGGGACAGGGGACAGAGCAGTACTTC. This gives the protein CASSAWGQGTEQYF.

Comments on this clonotype: One end of the junction fails to match germline, which may point to a read error. This sequence joins TRBV7-7 and TRBJ2-1, with 12 positions matching TRBD2. The CDR3 spans 16 residues. CDR1 and CDR2 from the germline V gene are SSHAT and FNYEAQ (reference sequence). Written as DNA, the CDR3 is TGTGCTAGCAGCTCCGGGACTAGCGGGTACTACAATGAGCAGTTCTTC. This translates into CASSSGTSGYYNEQFF.

This rearrangement joins TRBV4-1 to TRBJ2-1; TRBD2 matches 9 bases. Losses at the gene ends were 6 bases for V and 0 bases for J; bases not matched to a gene: 6. CDR3 length: 16 amino acids. CDR1 is MGHRA and CDR2 is YSYEKL in the germline V gene. CDR3 region: CASSRLAGTSYNEQFF. In DNA form, the CDR3 reads TGCGCCAGCAGTAGGCTAGCGGGGACCTCCTACAATGAGCAGTTCTTC.

This chain connects TRBV9 to TRBJ2-1, with D possibly called TRBD1 or TRBD2 (6 bases each). Looked up from germline, CDR1 is SGDLS and CDR2 is YYNGEE. The CDR3 runs to 18 residues. Trimming took 0 bases from V and 4 from J, leaving 20 bases between them. The CDR3: CASSVGAGAGNTYNEQFF. CDR3 coding DNA: TGTGCCAGCAGCGTAGGGGCAGGGGCGGGGAACACTTACAATGAGCAGTTCTTC.

V and J are TRBV29-1 and TRBJ2-1; perhaps TRBD1 as D (6 bases). The CDR3 covers 15 residues. Germline loops: CDR1 SQVTM, CDR2 ANQGSEA. The V gene lost 0 bases and the J gene lost 4 bases, with 13 bases spanning the gap. The CDR3 bases are TGCAGCGTTGAAGATGTCCAGGGGCTTTACAATGAGCAGTTCTTC. Translated: CSVEDVQGLYNEQFF.

V is TRBV2 and J is TRBJ1-5; D unclear. Looked up from germline, CDR1 is SNHLY and CDR2 is FYNNEI. V lost 2 bases to trimming and J lost 4 bases, with 9 bases between them. The CDR3 is 14 residues long. The CDR3 coding sequence is TGTGCCAGCAGTGAAATGGTGTCGAATCAGCCCCAGCATTTT. Its protein product is CASSEMVSNQPQHF.

V usage is TRBV29-1 and J usage is TRBJ2-3; 9 bases line up with TRBD2. The CDR3 consists of 19 residues. Per the germline V gene, CDR1 is SQVTM and CDR2 is ANQGSEA. V lost 6 bases and J lost 0; bases outside the gene matches: 19. The CDR3 nucleotides are TGCAGCGTGCTAGGTTGGCGGGAGGGAACCTATCCCAGCACAGATACGCAGTATTTT. It is translated as CSVLGWREGTYPSTDTQYF.

The J gene is TRBJ1-5, the V gene TRBV5-5, with D uncertain. V lost 0 bases, J lost 6 bases, and 13 bases lay in between. Germline V gives CDR1 SGHKS, CDR2 YYEKEE (reference sequence). There are 15 residues in the CDR3. CDR3 sequence (DNA): TGTGCCAGCAGCTTGGCGGGCCCGGAGGCTCAGCCCCAGCATTTT. This sequence encodes CASSLAGPEAQPQHF.

The chain combines TRBV4-1 with TRBJ2-1; 13 bases match TRBD2. Germline values: CDR1 MGHRA, CDR2 YSYEKL. The length of the CDR3 is 18 residues. After removal of 0 bases from V and 7 bases from J, the junction contained 9 bases not matched to a gene. The CDR3 nucleotides are TGCGCCAGCAGCCAAGATTCTGTTGGGACTAGCGGGATAAATGAGCAGTTCTTC. It specifies CASSQDSVGTSGINEQFF.

Only one count was recorded for this clonotype. The V call is TRBV20-1, the J call TRBJ1-4, with a possible D match to TRBD1 (6 bases). Between the trimmed V and J ends, which lost 0 bases and 0 bases, there was a span of 14 bases. Germline CDR1 reads DFQATT; CDR2 reads SNEGSKA (reference sequence). The CDR3 covers 17 residues. In nucleotides, the CDR3 is TGCAGTGCTAGAGACCCGGACAGTCCTGCAACTAATGAAAAACTGTTTTTT. Its translation is CSARDPDSPATNEKLFF.

This chain links TRBV2 with TRBJ2-7; 13 bases are shared with TRBD2. CDR3 length: 13 residues. Trimming at V came to 9 bases and at J to 5 bases, leaving 4 bases not matched to a gene. The germline gives CDR1 SNHLY, CDR2 FYNNEI. The CDR3 here is CARRTSGRNEQYF. The DNA for the CDR3 is TGTGCCAGGAGGACTAGCGGGAGAAACGAGCAGTACTTC.

The chain recombines TRBV14 with TRBJ2-7; D is possibly TRBD2 (5 bases). V lost 1 base, J lost 3 bases, and 13 bases lay in between. CDR1 SGHDN and CDR2 FVKESK come from the germline V gene. The CDR3 has 15 amino acids. The CDR3 reads CASSQGGLAYYEQYF. The CDR3 nucleotides are TGTGCCAGCAGCCAAGGAGGGCTAGCATACTACGAGCAGTACTTC.

J is TRBJ2-3 and V is TRBV2, with D unclear. This CDR3 contains 12 residues. The germline gives CDR1 SNHLY, CDR2 FYNNEI. The V end lost 4 bases, the J end lost 4 bases, and 6 bases lay between the germline ends. Here the CDR3 reads CASSGVPDTQYF. CDR3 nucleotide sequence: TGTGCCAGCAGTGGAGTTCCAGATACGCAGTATTTT.

V and J are TRBV14 and TRBJ1-5; D perhaps matches TRBD1 (6 bases). This CDR3 comprises 16 residues. V lost 1 base and J lost 0, with 10 bases in between. Germline V gene lookup returns CDR1 SGHDN and CDR2 FVKESK. Here the CDR3 DNA reads TGTGCCAGCAGCCAAGCGGGGGCTTATAGCAATCAGCCCCAGCATTTT. This sequence encodes CASSQAGAYSNQPQHF.

V is TRBV30 and J is TRBJ2-1; D unresolved. V shed 3 bases and J shed 6 bases, with 6 bases lying between them. This CDR3 is 11 amino acids long. The germline V gene encodes CDR1 GTSNPN and CDR2 SVGIG (reference sequence). The CDR3 DNA reads as TGTGCCTGGAGCGGTGGCAATGAGCAGTTCTTC. Amino acids: CAWSGGNEQFF. The full variable domain, with the rest looked up from reference TRBV30 and TRBJ2-1, is SQTIHQWPATLVQPVGSPLSLECTVEGTSNPNLYWYRQAAGRGLQLLFYSVGIGQISSEVPQNLSASRPQDRQFILSSKKLLLSDSGFYLCAWSGGNEQFFGPGTRLTVL.

The chain employs TRBV29-1 and TRBJ2-1; the match to TRBD2 covers 11 bases. Germline V gene data show CDR1 as SQVTM and CDR2 as ANQGSEA. The CDR3 has 14 residues. Trimming took 5 bases from V and 4 from J; bases not matched to a gene: 4. CDR3 amino acids: CSVPTSGAYNEQFF. CDR3 nucleotides: TGCAGCGTTCCGACTAGCGGGGCTTACAATGAGCAGTTCTTC.

The rearrangement uses TRBV7-9 and TRBJ2-1; D remains ambiguous. Trimming left V 1 base short and J 5 bases short, with 9 bases between. Looked up from germline, CDR1 is SEHNR and CDR2 is FQNEAQ (reference sequence). The CDR3 loop spans 14 amino acids. The CDR3 nucleotides are TGTGCCAGCAGCTTAGAGGATTTGGACAATGAGCAGTTCTTC. It translates to CASSLEDLDNEQFF.